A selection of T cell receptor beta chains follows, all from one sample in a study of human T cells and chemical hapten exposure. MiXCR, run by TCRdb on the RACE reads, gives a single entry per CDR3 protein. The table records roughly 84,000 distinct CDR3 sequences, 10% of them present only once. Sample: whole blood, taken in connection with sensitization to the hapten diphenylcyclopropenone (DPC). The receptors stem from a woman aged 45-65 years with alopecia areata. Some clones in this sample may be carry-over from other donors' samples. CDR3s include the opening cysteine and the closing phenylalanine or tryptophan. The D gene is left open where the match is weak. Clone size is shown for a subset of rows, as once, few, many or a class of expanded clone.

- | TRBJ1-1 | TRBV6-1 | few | TGTGCCAGCGGGACACGGGGCTTGAACACTGAAGCTTTCTTT | CASGTRGLNTEAFF
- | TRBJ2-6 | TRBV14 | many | TGTGCCAGCAGCCCTGGGGGTTTCCGCTCTGGGGCCAACGTCCTGACTTTC | CASSPGGFRSGANVLTF
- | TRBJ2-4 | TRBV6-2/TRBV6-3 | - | TGTGCCAGCAGTTACCAAGGCAGACTAGCCAAAAACATTCAGTACTTC | CASSYQGRLAKNIQYF
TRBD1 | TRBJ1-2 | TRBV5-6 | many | TGTGCCAGCAGCTCCTTTGACAGGGTTAACTATGGCTACACCTTC | CASSSFDRVNYGYTF
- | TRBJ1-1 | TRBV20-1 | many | TGCAGTGCTAGAGATTTGGGTCGGATGAACACTGAAGCTTTCTTT | CSARDLGRMNTEAFF
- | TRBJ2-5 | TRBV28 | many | TGTGCCAGCAGCCCCCAGGGTGGCCAAGAGACCCAGTACTTC | CASSPQGGQETQYF
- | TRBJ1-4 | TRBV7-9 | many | TGTGCCGCTAGCCACCGGGATGAAAAACTGTTTTTT | CAASHRDEKLFF
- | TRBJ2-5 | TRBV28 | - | TGTGCCAGCATGCGTAGTGGTCTGGAGACCCAGTACTTC | CASMRSGLETQYF
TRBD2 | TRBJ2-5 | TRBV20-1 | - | TGCAGTCCCGTCCCCTTGGCGGGAGGCATGGAGACCCAGTACTTC | CSPVPLAGGMETQYF
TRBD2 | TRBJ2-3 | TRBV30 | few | TGTGCCAGCGGGAGCGGCCGCACAGATACGCAGTATTTT | CASGSGRTDTQYF
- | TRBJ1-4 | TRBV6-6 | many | TGTGCCAGCAGTTACAATTCGGGGGGGGATGAAAAACTGTTTTTT | CASSYNSGGDEKLFF
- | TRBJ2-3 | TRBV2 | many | TGTGCCAGCAGTTTGACACGTAGCACAGATACGCAGTATTTT | CASSLTRSTDTQYF
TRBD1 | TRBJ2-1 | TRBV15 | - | TGTGCCACCAGCAGAGTGAACAGGGGCCGGAAGGACAATGAGCAGTTCTTC | CATSRVNRGRKDNEQFF
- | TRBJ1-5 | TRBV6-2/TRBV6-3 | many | TGTGCCAGCAGTTACTCGTCGCGGTCAGGGCCCCAGCATTTT | CASSYSSRSGPQHF
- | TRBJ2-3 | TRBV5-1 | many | TGCGCCAGCAGCTTAGAAAAGGCAGATACGCAGTATTTT | CASSLEKADTQYF
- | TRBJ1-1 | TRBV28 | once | TGTGCCAGCAGCCGCCCCCCCACTGAAGCTTTCTTT | CASSRPPTEAFF
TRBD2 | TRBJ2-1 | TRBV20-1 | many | TGCAGTGCCGAGGTGCCTAGCGGGAGACCAGGGGGTTACAATGAGCAGTTCTTC | CSAEVPSGRPGGYNEQFF
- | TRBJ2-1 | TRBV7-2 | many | TGTGCCAGCAGCTTAGAAGTTGCAGGGGGGTACAATGAGCAGTTCTTC | CASSLEVAGGYNEQFF
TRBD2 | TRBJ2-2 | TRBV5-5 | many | TGTGCCAGCAGCTGGGGGGACTATTCCACCGGGGAGCTGTTTTTT | CASSWGDYSTGELFF
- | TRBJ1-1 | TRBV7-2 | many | TGTGCCAGCAGCTTACAGGGAAAGGGTGAAGCTTTCTTT | CASSLQGKGEAFF
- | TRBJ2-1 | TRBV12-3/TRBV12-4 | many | TGTGCCAGCAGTGGGAGCCCTGACCTTTACAATGAGCAGTTCTTC | CASSGSPDLYNEQFF
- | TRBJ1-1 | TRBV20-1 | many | TGCAGTGCTAGAGGGGCCTCTAACACTGAAGCTTTCTTT | CSARGASNTEAFF
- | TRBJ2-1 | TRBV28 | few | TGTGCCACCTACGAGACTGCGCACCGGGGGGAGCAGTTCTTC | CATYETAHRGEQFF
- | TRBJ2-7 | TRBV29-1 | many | TGCAGCGTTATTAGTGACAGCTACGAGCAGTACTTC | CSVISDSYEQYF
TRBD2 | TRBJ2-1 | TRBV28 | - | TGTGCCAGCAGTTTCCCGCTAGCGGGAACCCCTAGCTCCTACAATGAGCAGTTCTTC | CASSFPLAGTPSSYNEQFF
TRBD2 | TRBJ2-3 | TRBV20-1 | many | TGCAGTGCTAGACCTAGCGGGGGCACAGATACGCAGTATTTT | CSARPSGGTDTQYF
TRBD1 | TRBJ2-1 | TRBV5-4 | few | TGTGCCAGCAGTTACGGGACAGGGGGCTTGAATGAGCAGTTCTTC | CASSYGTGGLNEQFF
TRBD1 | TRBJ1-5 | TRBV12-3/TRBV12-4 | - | TGTGCCAGCAGTTCGACCGCCCCTACAGGGGTGGGCAATCAGCCCCAGCATTTT | CASSSTAPTGVGNQPQHF